This TCR beta chain originates from a study of prognosis after radiotherapy for stage I lung cancer. The study amplified the TCR beta CDR3 region from genomic DNA. This amplification was carried out by two rounds of multiplex PCR. Used in first-round PCR were primers specific to each TRBV and TRBJ gene. TCRdb re-called the multiplex PCR reads with MiXCR, one entry per CDR3 protein. This repertoire shows about 34,000 distinct CDR3 sequences, nearly 35% found once; its top ten account for roughly 17%. The CDR3 contains 15 residues. The V end lost 0 bases, the J end lost 3 bases, and 12 bases lay between the germline ends. Germline CDR1 and CDR2: MGHRA and YSYEKL. This clonotype showed up many times.

The source of this sequence is a donor of 50 years or more with non-small cell lung cancer. Here the sequenced sample was PBMCs, taken before or after stereotactic body radiation therapy (not recorded which). This chain uses TRBV4-1 with TRBJ2-7, with D uncertain. CDR3 loop: CASSQDRPVFYEQYF. The DNA for the CDR3 is TGCGCCAGCAGCCAAGACAGGCCGGTATTCTACGAGCAGTACTTC.